Listed here are 20 T cell receptor beta chains from one sample, sequenced in a study of T-cell memory formation after mild COVID-19. TCRdb passed the 5' RACE reads through MiXCR, listing each CDR3 protein once. Among hundreds of thousands of distinct CDR3 sequences listed, roughly an eighth were seen once. Material: PBMCs or a T cell subset sorted from them (not recorded which). The receptors here all came from a man aged 18 to 29 who had mild COVID-19 (a few samples of this study predate the infection). Cell type and time point are not known.

This clonotype has ten or more counts. No DNA is shown, since the ends of the CDR3 on it are uncertain; the CDR3 is the one TCRdb lists. The V and J genes are TRBV12-3 or TRBV12-4 and TRBJ2-3; the table's D call, TRBD1, has no DNA check behind it. The CDR3 spans 15 residues, counting both ends. The chain's CDR3 is CASSSSAGEADTQYF.

This clonotype has at least ten counts. The rearrangement joins TRBV12-3 or TRBV12-4 to TRBJ2-3; D gene unclear. The CDR3 length is 12 residues. V lost 3 bases and J 6 bases, leaving 7 bases between the germline ends. CDR3 protein: CASSFRADTQYF. In DNA form, the CDR3 reads TGTGCCAGCAGTTTCCGTGCTGATACGCAGTATTTT.

The rearrangement uses TRBV11-2 and TRBJ1-4; 7 nucleotides align to TRBD1. Germline lookup yields CDR1 SGHAT and CDR2 FQNNGV. V was pared by 5 bases and J by 3 bases, with 9 bases of the junction left unmatched. CDR3 length: 16 amino acids. CDR3 bases: TGTGCCAGCAGCGGACAGGTGGATTCTGCTAATGAAAAACTGTTTTTT. It codes for CASSGQVDSANEKLFF.

The V call is TRBV7-2, the J call TRBJ2-1, with 9 bases identical to TRBD1. The CDR3 is 15 residues long. Trimming removed 2 bases from V and 11 bases from J; junction bases left unmatched: 10. Per germline, CDR1 SGHTA and CDR2 FQGNSA. The chain's CDR3 is CASSLSTGGVNQQFF. The CDR3 coding sequence is TGTGCCAGCAGCTTATCGACAGGGGGGGTTAATCAGCAGTTCTTC.

The V and J genes are TRBV7-2 and TRBJ2-2; TRBD1 aligns across 11 bases. The CDR3 extends over 17 amino acids. Germline CDR1 SGHTA, CDR2 FQGNSA. V shed 2 bases and J 2 bases; nucleotides not matched to a gene: 4. The CDR3: CASSLWRTGGNTGELFF. DNA for the CDR3: TGTGCCAGCAGCTTATGGCGGACAGGGGGCAACACCGGGGAGCTGTTTTTT.

The chain couples TRBV6-2 or TRBV6-3 to TRBJ1-1; D ambiguous. Trimming left V 2 bases short and J 9 bases short, with 10 bases between. Germline V gives CDR1 MNHEY, CDR2 SVGEGT. The CDR3 is made up of 12 amino acids. The CDR3 DNA reads TGTGCCAGCAGTTACCTCGGCCAAAAAGCTTTCTTT. As protein: CASSYLGQKAFF.

There are a few counts of this clonotype. The chain's CDR3 is CARLPGTGAPYEQYV. The CDR3 coding sequence is TGTGCCAGACTGCCCGGGACAGGGGCTCCCTACGAGCAGTACGTC. This chain joins TRBV9 and TRBJ2-7, with 10 bases matching TRBD1. CDR3 size: 15 residues. V shed 8 bases and J 2 bases; nucleotides not matched to a gene: 10. Germline V gene sequence: CDR1 SGDLS, CDR2 YYNGEE.

The chain has TRBV6-5 and TRBJ1-4; D gene unclear. Germline V gene lookup returns CDR1 MNHEY and CDR2 SVGAGI. This CDR3 has 11 amino acids. The V gene lost 6 bases and the J gene lost 8 bases, with 7 bases spanning the gap. The CDR3 nucleotides are TGTGCCAGCAGGTCGAAGGAAAAACTGTTTTTT. This encodes CASRSKEKLFF.

In its sample, this clonotype was seen many times. CDR3 nucleotide sequence: TGCGCCAGCAGTGAAGGGGACTCCCGCTACGAGCAGTACTTC. Its translation: CASSEGDSRYEQYF. The gene calls are TRBV10-1 and TRBJ2-7, with a weak D call TRBD2 (6 bases). Per the germline V gene, CDR1 is WNHNN and CDR2 is SYGVQD (reference sequence). The CDR3 has 14 residues. The V end lost 3 bases, the J end lost 3 bases, and 12 bases lay between the germline ends.

This clonotype appeared a few times. Written as DNA, the CDR3 is TGTGCCAGCATGCTAATGGGGACAGACTACGAGCAGTACTTC. Translated: CASMLMGTDYEQYF. The chain uses TRBV7-2 and TRBJ2-7; 7 bases line up with TRBD1. Germline-derived CDR1 and CDR2 are SGHTA and FQGNSA. CDR3 length: 14 residues. The V segment lost 7 bases and the J segment 3 bases; nucleotides outside the gene matches: 9.

This clonotype was seen repeatedly, ten times or more. The chain carries TRBV6-5 and TRBJ2-7; D is unresolved. Germline V CDR1 and CDR2: MNHEY, SVGAGI. The V end lost 6 bases, the J end lost 3 bases, and 15 bases lay between the germline ends. The CDR3 is 14 residues long. This chain's CDR3 is CASSPRKVYYEQYF. The CDR3 nucleotides read TGTGCCAGCAGCCCCCGGAAAGTCTACTACGAGCAGTACTTC.

The V call is TRBV5-1, the J call TRBJ2-3, with 7 nucleotides matching TRBD1. With V trimmed by 2 bases and J by 4 bases, 4 bases remained unmatched. The CDR3 length is 14 residues. The V gene's germline CDR1 is SGHRS and CDR2 YFSETQ. The CDR3 nucleotides read TGCGCCAGCAGCTTAACCACAGGGGCAGATACGCAGTATTTT. As protein: CASSLTTGADTQYF. Full variable domain (missing parts from reference TRBV5-1 and TRBJ2-3): KAGVTQTPRYLIKTRGQQVTLSCSPISGHRSVSWYQQTPGQGLQFLFEYFSETQRNKGNFPGRFSGRQFSNSRSEMNVSTLELGDSALYLCASSLTTGADTQYFGPGTRLTVL.

This clonotype was counted a few times. This chain joins TRBV5-1 and TRBJ2-3, with 12 bases matching TRBD2. Germline V gene sequence: CDR1 SGHRS, CDR2 YFSETQ. V dropped 4 bases and J dropped 10; count of bases not matched to a gene: 10. This CDR3 is 15 amino acids long. DNA of the CDR3: TGCGCCAGCAGCCTGGCTAGCGGGGGGGACCTATCGCAGTATTTT. Translation: CASSLASGGDLSQYF.

A few counts support this clonotype. This rearrangement joins TRBV7-6 to TRBJ2-6; D is uncertain. This CDR3 contains 19 residues. The V gene's germline CDR1 is SGHVS and CDR2 FNYEAQ. V dropped 5 bases and J dropped 0 bases, with 20 bases sitting between them. This chain's CDR3 is CASSPWPHTVLSGANVLTF. CDR3 sequence (DNA): TGTGCCAGCAGCCCCTGGCCCCACACCGTACTCTCTGGGGCCAACGTCCTGACTTTC.

Here the CDR3 reads CASSSRGGGPNTEAFF. DNA for the CDR3: TGTGCCAGCAGCTCCCGCGGGGGGGGCCCGAACACTGAAGCTTTCTTT. The rearrangement joins TRBV5-5 to TRBJ1-1; the D gene is possibly TRBD1 (6 bases). Trimming removed 3 bases at V and 1 base at J, with 16 bases between. Germline CDR1 SGHKS, CDR2 YYEKEE (reference sequence). This CDR3 has 16 amino acids.

This clonotype was observed many times. This chain uses TRBV30 with TRBJ2-2, with 8 bases that match TRBD1. CDR3 length: 13 amino acids. V dropped 3 bases and J dropped 6; count of bases not matched to a gene: 3. The germline V gene encodes CDR1 GTSNPN and CDR2 SVGIG (reference sequence). The CDR3 nucleotides read TGTGCCTGGAGCCGACAGGGGTCCGGGGAGCTGTTTTTT. Protein sequence: CAWSRQGSGELFF.

The gene calls are TRBV10-3 and TRBJ2-1; D is possibly TRBD1 (6 bases). The germline CDR1 and CDR2 sequences are ENHRY and SYGVKD. V gave up 7 bases and J gave up 5 bases, with 18 bases separating them. This CDR3 has 15 amino acids. The CDR3 is CAIKRTELTNNEQFF. The CDR3 region has the DNA TGTGCCATCAAGAGGACAGAACTAACCAACAATGAGCAGTTCTTC.

The rearrangement uses TRBV3-1 and TRBJ2-7; a weak D match, TRBD2 (6 bases). This CDR3 comprises 13 residues. Trimming shortened V by 4 bases and J by 5 bases, and 12 bases separated the two germline ends. Germline V lookup: CDR1 LGHDT, CDR2 YNNKEL (reference sequence). CDR3 nucleotides: TGTGCCAGCAGCCGGGGGGTTTTCCACGAGCAGTACTTC. Residues: CASSRGVFHEQYF.

In its sample, this clonotype was seen a few times. This chain links TRBV28 with TRBJ2-7; the D gene is possibly TRBD1 (5 bases). In germline, CDR1 is MDHEN, CDR2 SYDVKM. Deletions cut 4 bases from V and 0 bases from J, with 13 bases between. CDR3 size: 15 residues. The CDR3 DNA is TGTGCCAGCAGTTCCCCGACAGCAAGCTCCTACGAGCAGTACGTC. Translation: CASSSPTASSYEQYV.

The rearrangement uses TRBV5-1 and TRBJ1-4; 7 bases are a match to TRBD1. CDR1 SGHRS and CDR2 YFSETQ come from the germline V gene. V lost 4 bases and J lost 7; bases outside the gene matches: 7. The length of the CDR3 is 14 residues. The DNA for the CDR3 is TGCGCCAGCAGCGGGACAGCCAGCGGTGAAAAACTGTTTTTT. This sequence encodes CASSGTASGEKLFF.